Each of the 27 T cell receptor beta chains below was sequenced from the same sample in a study of blood T cell repertoires in COVID-19. TCRdb keeps only in-frame clones here, not all; method: immunoSEQ multiplex PCR. The sample lists some 300,000 clones; about nine tenths were seen once. The sequenced sample was peripheral blood. These receptors were collected from a woman aged 25 to 39 who had recovered from COVID-19.

The CDR3 loop is CASSSRQGYYEQYF. CDR3 bases: TGTGCCAGCAGTTCCCGACAGGGGTACTACGAGCAGTACTTC. The chain is built from TRBV6-6 and TRBJ2-7, with 8 bases identical to TRBD1. The V gene's germline CDR1 is MNHNY and CDR2 SVGAGI (reference sequence). The CDR3 length is 14 residues. Unmatched junction bases numbered 5, after V lost 4 bases and J lost 3 bases.

The chain employs TRBV2 and TRBJ2-5, with 14 bases that match TRBD2. CDR3 size: 16 residues. Trimming removed 4 bases from V and 7 bases from J; junction bases left unmatched: 8. Per germline, CDR1 SNHLY and CDR2 FYNNEI. As DNA, the CDR3 is TGTGCCAGCAGTGGGGGACTAGCGGGGGAACTTGGGACCCAGTACTTC. This sequence encodes CASSGGLAGELGTQYF.

This sequence joins TRBV5-6 and TRBJ1-2; possibly TRBD1 for D (5 bases). Trimming cost V 4 bases and J 6 bases, with 19 bases left between them. The CDR3 runs to 15 residues. CDR1 is SGHDT, CDR2 YYEEEE, per germline. This chain's CDR3 is CASSRTNGAVDGYTF. CDR3 DNA sequence: TGTGCCAGCAGCCGTACCAATGGGGCCGTGGATGGCTACACCTTC.

This rearrangement joins TRBV5-1 to TRBJ1-1, with a tentative D call TRBD1 (5 bases). The CDR3 is made up of 15 amino acids. From germline, CDR1 is SGHRS and CDR2 YFSETQ. V was clipped by 0 bases and J by 4 bases, with 13 bases between them. CDR3 in DNA: TGCGCCAGCAGCTTGGTTTTAGGGGATGGCACTGAAGCTTTCTTT. The encoded protein is CASSLVLGDGTEAFF.

This chain joins TRBV10-3 and TRBJ2-2, with TRBD1 identical over 7 bases. The germline V gene encodes CDR1 ENHRY and CDR2 SYGVKD. There are 15 residues in the CDR3. V shed 6 bases and J 4 bases; nucleotides not matched to a gene: 8. In nucleotides, the CDR3 is TGTGCCATCAGCTACCGGGACAGTGGCACCGGGGAGCTGTTTTTT. Its translation: CAISYRDSGTGELFF.

This sequence joins TRBV7-2 and TRBJ1-5; a possible D gene is TRBD1 (6 bases). CDR3 size: 15 residues. CDR1 SGHTA and CDR2 FQGNSA come from the germline V gene. With 7 bases removed from V and 0 bases from J, the gap between germline ends came to 13 bases. The CDR3, as DNA: TGTGCCAGCACCCTAAGAGGGGGTAGCAATCAGCCCCAGCATTTT. It translates to CASTLRGGSNQPQHF.

The chain links TRBV7-7 to TRBJ2-1; D is possibly TRBD1 (5 bases). Looked up from germline, CDR1 is SSHAT and CDR2 is FNYEAQ (reference sequence). The V gene lost 5 bases and the J gene lost 6 bases, with 17 bases spanning the gap. The length of the CDR3 is 15 residues. The CDR3 region is CASSQGAFSGNEQFF. In DNA form, the CDR3 reads TGTGCCAGCAGCCAAGGGGCATTCTCGGGCAATGAGCAGTTCTTC.

The V and J genes are TRBV4-3 and TRBJ2-7, with 10 bases that match TRBD2. This CDR3 has 15 amino acids. J gave up 2 bases and V 1 base, and 2 bases lay outside the gene matches. The germline gives CDR1 LGHNA, CDR2 YSLEER. CDR3 in amino acids: CASSQGTSGAYEQYF. The CDR3 nucleotides are TGCGCCAGCAGCCAAGGGACTAGCGGTGCCTACGAGCAGTACTTC.

This rearrangement joins TRBV11-2 to TRBJ2-7, with D unclear. The ends were cut back, 5 bases at V and 3 bases at J, with 14 bases in the middle. Germline V CDR1 and CDR2: SGHAT, FQNNGV. The CDR3 has 14 amino acids. CDR3: CASSERDLGYEQYF. The CDR3 DNA reads TGTGCCAGCAGCGAAAGAGACTTGGGCTACGAGCAGTACTTC.

This rearrangement joins TRBV2 to TRBJ1-5; no firm D call. CDR1 and CDR2 (germline): SNHLY, FYNNEI. V lost 4 bases and J 0 bases, leaving 19 bases between the germline ends. The CDR3 has 18 amino acids. DNA of the CDR3: TGTGCCAGCAGTGCCCCCCCATTCAGACGGGGTAGCAATCAGCCCCAGCATTTT. Translation: CASSAPPFRRGSNQPQHF.

V is TRBV7-3 and J is TRBJ2-7; 9 nucleotides line up with TRBD1. The CDR3 runs 15 residues. The V gene end was trimmed by 1 base and the J gene end by 5 bases; junction bases not matched to a gene: 6. Germline CDR1 SGHTA, CDR2 FQGTGA. CDR3 sequence (DNA): TGTGCCAGCAGCTTAATGGGGACAGGGCCTGACGAGCAGTACTTC. As protein: CASSLMGTGPDEQYF.

The CDR3 bases are TGTGCCAGCAAGCGACAGTCGAACACTGAAGCTTTCTTT. It translates to CASKRQSNTEAFF. V and J are TRBV2 and TRBJ1-1; TRBD1 might be the D (5 bases). This CDR3 has 13 residues. Trimming left V 7 bases short and J 1 base short, with 10 bases between. Germline CDR1 is SNHLY and CDR2 is FYNNEI.

CDR3 loop: CATSVIGGIEQFF. DNA of the CDR3: TGTGCCACCAGTGTTATAGGGGGCATTGAGCAGTTCTTC. This chain uses TRBV24-1 with TRBJ2-1, with TRBD1 identical over 7 bases. Germline V gene sequence: CDR1 KGHDR, CDR2 SFDVKD. CDR3 length: 13 residues. The V and J ends lost 5 bases and 9 bases, in that order; junction bases with no gene match: 6.

This chain uses TRBV21-1 with TRBJ2-3; the table assigns TRBD2, which was not confirmed against the DNA. TRBV21-1 is deemed a pseudogene. The CDR3 spans 17 residues. Here the CDR3 DNA reads TGTGCCAGCAGCAAGTTACTAGCGGGGGGTCGGGGAGATACGCAGTATTTT. Translating it yields CASSKLLAGGRGDTQYF.

The V gene is TRBV9, the J gene TRBJ1-3; D unclear. Germline V gene sequence: CDR1 SGDLS, CDR2 YYNGEE. The V end lost 9 bases, the J end lost 5 bases, and 12 bases lay between the germline ends. The CDR3 has 12 amino acids. CDR3 DNA: TGTGCCACCGGAGATTCCAGAAACACCATATATTTT. This translates into CATGDSRNTIYF.

This chain links TRBV9 with TRBJ1-2; a weak D match, TRBD1 (5 bases). The germline V and J ends were trimmed by 4 bases and 3 bases, with 13 bases remaining between them. The CDR3 covers 14 residues. From germline, CDR1 is SGDLS and CDR2 YYNGEE. CDR3 loop: CASSPRPGDYGYTF. CDR3 coding DNA: TGTGCCAGCAGCCCCAGACCGGGGGACTATGGCTACACCTTC.

The rearrangement joins TRBV5-4 to TRBJ2-2; TRBD1 agrees at 7 bases. The CDR3 runs to 14 residues. The junction had 4 bases not matched to a gene; V was cut back by 6 bases and J by 2 bases. CDR1 is SGHNT and CDR2 is YYREEE in the germline V gene (reference sequence). In nucleotides, the CDR3 is TGTGCCAGCACCCGGGACAGAAACACCGGGGAGCTGTTTTTT. Protein product: CASTRDRNTGELFF. The variable domain in full, completed from reference TRBV5-4 and TRBJ2-2, reads ETGVTQSPTHLIKTRGQQVTLRCSSQSGHNTVSWYQQALGQGPQFIFQYYREEENGRGNFPPRFSGLQFPNYSSELNVNALELDDSALYLCASTRDRNTGELFFGEGSRLTVL.

This clone was detected once. The rearrangement links TRBV20-1 to TRBJ1-5, with D possibly matching TRBD1 (6 bases). Trimming cost V 6 bases and J 12 bases, with 12 bases left between them. Germline CDR1 DFQATT, CDR2 SNEGSKA (reference sequence). The CDR3 is 10 amino acids. The CDR3 sequence: CSAEGDYQHF. CDR3 nucleotides: TGCAGTGCCGAGGGGGACTACCAGCATTTT.

This clone was seen just once. The rearrangement joins TRBV28 to TRBJ2-7, with 11 nucleotides matching TRBD1. Losses at the gene ends were 4 bases for V and 5 bases for J; bases not matched to a gene: 13. Germline CDR1 MDHEN, CDR2 SYDVKM. This CDR3 is built from 17 residues. The CDR3, as DNA: TGTGCCAGCAGTTCTCAAACCCCCGGGACAGGGGGTGACGAGCAGTACTTC. Amino acid sequence: CASSSQTPGTGGDEQYF.

Only a few counts were recorded for this clone. CDR3 bases: TGTGCCAGCAGCAAAGAACGGTTCCATACGCAGTATTTT. Translated: CASSKERFHTQYF. The gene calls are TRBV21-1 and TRBJ2-3; the table names TRBD2, a call not compared with the DNA. TRBV21-1 is termed a pseudogene. The CDR3 covers 13 residues.

The rearrangement links TRBV28 to TRBJ1-4, with a tentative D call TRBD1 (5 bases). Trimming removed 4 bases at V and 7 bases at J, with 16 bases between. Germline-derived CDR1 and CDR2 are MDHEN and SYDVKM. CDR3 length: 15 residues. CDR3 region: CASSSPGGDGEKLFF. For the CDR3, the DNA is TGTGCCAGCAGTTCCCCGGGGGGGGACGGTGAAAAACTGTTTTTT.

The gene calls are TRBV12-3 or TRBV12-4 and TRBJ1-1, with D hard to call. The ends were cut back, 6 bases at V and 9 bases at J, with 14 bases in the middle. This CDR3 is built from 12 residues. The CDR3 protein is CASRPNPGKAFF. As DNA, the CDR3 is TGTGCCAGCAGACCCAACCCGGGAAAAGCTTTCTTT.

Concerning this clone: One end of the junction is discordant with germline, which a read error may explain. The chain combines TRBV19 with TRBJ1-5, with a possible D match to TRBD1 (6 bases). The CDR3 sequence is 14 residues long. Germline V gene lookup returns CDR1 LNHDA and CDR2 SQIVND (reference sequence). CDR3 nucleotides: TGTGCCAGTAGTATCCACAGGGAATCGGACAATCAAGATTTT. This encodes CASSIHRESDNQDF.

The chain uses TRBV7-2 and TRBJ1-2; TRBD1 might be the D (5 bases). Germline lookup yields CDR1 SGHTA and CDR2 FQGNSA. Trimming took off 1 base at V and 4 bases at J, with 13 bases between the two ends. The CDR3 is 15 residues long. CDR3 sequence (DNA): TGTGCCAGCAGCTTAGAAGCGACAGTAAGCTATGGCTACACCTTC. This sequence encodes CASSLEATVSYGYTF.

The V and J genes are TRBV7-3 and TRBJ2-2; D may be TRBD1 (6 bases). Germline V gives CDR1 SGHTA, CDR2 FQGTGA. The CDR3 runs 15 residues. The germline V and J ends were trimmed by 4 bases and 0 bases, with 9 bases remaining between them. The CDR3 DNA is TGTGCCAGCAGCTCCGGGACAACGAACACCGGGGAGCTGTTTTTT. Amino acids: CASSSGTTNTGELFF.

This clone was seen only a few times. V and J are TRBV11-2 and TRBJ1-6; D gene unclear. V lost 1 base and J 6 bases, leaving 10 bases between the germline ends. In germline, CDR1 is SGHAT, CDR2 FQNNGV. The CDR3 has 15 amino acids. The CDR3 loop reads CASSLGVSGNSPLHF. Written as DNA, the CDR3 is TGTGCCAGCAGCTTAGGAGTTTCGGGTAATTCACCCCTCCACTTT.

This rearrangement joins TRBV2 to TRBJ1-4; D uncertain. This CDR3 contains 13 residues. With 9 bases removed from V and 8 bases from J, the gap between germline ends came to 16 bases. CDR1 and CDR2 (germline): SNHLY, FYNNEI. CDR3 sequence (DNA): TGTGCCAGGGCCTCTGGTAGGAGGGAAAAACTGTTTTTT. Translation: CARASGRREKLFF.